Sequencing of this T cell receptor beta chain was carried out in a study of pediatric ulcerative colitis (dated by TCRdb to about 2019). About the full investigation: Pancolitis was present in 6 to 8 ulcerative colitis patients and left-sided colitis in two, and histology consistent with ulcerative colitis was found in all of these patients. Nine or ten newly diagnosed, treatment-naive pediatric ulcerative colitis patients and a few non-IBD control children each provided paired blood and rectal samples. Using the Pediatric Ulcerative Colitis Activity Index, two patients were classed as having mild disease, four as having moderate disease and three as having acute severe colitis. General study outcomes and caveats: Repertoires were derived from total lymphocyte DNA, so rare subsets such as regulatory T cells may have patterns not reflected. For technical reasons, the blood samples of a couple of patients yielded substantially fewer templates, so those samples were excluded from the blood-rectal overlap analysis. A couple of rectal CDR3 clonotypes were found in every ulcerative colitis patient but in no control. The healthy control group was small, consisting of only four individuals. Features of the rectal repertoire distinguished controls, mild-moderate colitis patients and acute severe colitis patients, and in acute severe colitis rectal diversity was lower because of clonal expansions. Compared with controls, ulcerative colitis patients showed significantly higher autologous blood-rectal clonal overlap, a finding that suggests increased T cell trafficking to inflamed tissue.

On this clone: No antigen is known for it. No base qualities exist here, and no much larger clone lies one base off it.

The CDR3 goes from the cysteine to the phenylalanine over 14 residues. The entry retains the CDR3 DNA only, 42 bases that are in frame from base 1. The germline V and J ends show losses of 4 bases and 3 bases respectively, and no gene match explains 2 bases of the junction. Per the germline V gene (reference sequence), MNHEY is the CDR1 and SMNVEV is the CDR2. Using the immunoSEQ TRB Survey service, rearranged CDR3 beta regions were amplified from genomic DNA with multiplex V and J primers. Survey-level sequencing depth of up to 500,000 reads per sample was used to keep depth equal across samples. The libraries were purified, combined into pools and sequenced with Illumina technology. The study's own analysis went as follows. immunoSEQ online tools were used for productive clonality, sample overlap, pairwise scatters, CDR3 beta length, V/D/J gene usage and productiveness. Calculated diversity was defined as the number of unique rearrangements divided by total templates, multiplied by 100, and Shannon and Simpson indices were computed as well. Principal component analysis was performed on Z-score normalized data with the R prcomp function and the ggbiplot package. Morisita's index was used to quantify the clonal overlap between blood and rectum within each subject. TCRdb limited this immuneACCESS table to in-frame rearrangements with V and J called. A share of clones is missing; checked studies link under half to unresolved V genes, and the rest is unexplained. The D gene and trimming were derived from the DNA, and the V and J assignments and clone size from that table. This sample comprises 55,000 to 75,000 clones, roughly nine tenths of them detected only once. The ten largest clones take up nearly 3.5% of the sample.

Before the diagnostic colonoscopy, none of the ulcerative colitis patients had been given immunosuppressive medication. A blood sample was drawn at the time of the colonoscopy. The Wizard kit (Promega) was used to extract genomic DNA from the blood and intestinal samples. This TCR was recovered from a boy aged 5-17 years with severe ulcerative colitis. The sequenced sample consisted of blood. The sequence links TRBV27 to TRBJ2-7; TRBD2 fits 11 bases in the junction. The nucleotide sequence reads as follows: TGTGCCAGCAGTTATGGGACTAGCGGCTACGAGCAGTACTTC. It specifies CASSYGTSGYEQYF.